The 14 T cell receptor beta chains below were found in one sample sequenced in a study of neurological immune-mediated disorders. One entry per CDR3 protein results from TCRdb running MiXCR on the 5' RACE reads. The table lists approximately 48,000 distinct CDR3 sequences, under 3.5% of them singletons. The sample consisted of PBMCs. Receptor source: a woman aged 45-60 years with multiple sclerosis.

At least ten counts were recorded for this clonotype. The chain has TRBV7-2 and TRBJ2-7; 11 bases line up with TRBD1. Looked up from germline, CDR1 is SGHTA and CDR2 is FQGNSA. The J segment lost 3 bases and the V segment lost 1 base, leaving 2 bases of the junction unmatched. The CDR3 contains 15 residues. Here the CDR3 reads CASSLVGTGGYEQYF. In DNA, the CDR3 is TGTGCCAGCAGCTTAGTTGGGACAGGGGGCTACGAGCAGTACTTC.

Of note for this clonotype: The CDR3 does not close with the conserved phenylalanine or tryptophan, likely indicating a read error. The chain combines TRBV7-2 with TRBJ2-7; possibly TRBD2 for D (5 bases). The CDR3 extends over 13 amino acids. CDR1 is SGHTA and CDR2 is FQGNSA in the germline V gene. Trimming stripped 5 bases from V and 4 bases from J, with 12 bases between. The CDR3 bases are TGTGCCAGCAGCCCAAGGTCGGGATACGAGCAGTACAAC. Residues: CASSPRSGYEQYN.

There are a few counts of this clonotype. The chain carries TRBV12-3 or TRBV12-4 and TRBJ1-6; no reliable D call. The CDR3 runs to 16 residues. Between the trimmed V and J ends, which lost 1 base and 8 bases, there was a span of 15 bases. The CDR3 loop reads CASSLGYLSGDSPLHF. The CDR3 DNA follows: TGTGCCAGCAGTTTAGGTTACCTCAGCGGGGATTCACCCCTCCACTTT.

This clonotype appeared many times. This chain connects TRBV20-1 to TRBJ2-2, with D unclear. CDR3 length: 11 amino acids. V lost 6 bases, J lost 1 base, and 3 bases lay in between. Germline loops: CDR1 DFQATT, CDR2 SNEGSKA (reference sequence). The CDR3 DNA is TGCAGTGCAGGGAACACCGGGGAGCTGTTTTTT. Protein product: CSAGNTGELFF.

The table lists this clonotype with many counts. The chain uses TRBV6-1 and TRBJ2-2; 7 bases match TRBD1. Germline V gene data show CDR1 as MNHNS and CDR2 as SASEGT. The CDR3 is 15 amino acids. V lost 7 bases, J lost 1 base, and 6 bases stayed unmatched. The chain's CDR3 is CASKRGQGNTGELFF. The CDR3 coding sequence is TGTGCCAGCAAAAGGGGGCAGGGGAACACCGGGGAGCTGTTTTTT.

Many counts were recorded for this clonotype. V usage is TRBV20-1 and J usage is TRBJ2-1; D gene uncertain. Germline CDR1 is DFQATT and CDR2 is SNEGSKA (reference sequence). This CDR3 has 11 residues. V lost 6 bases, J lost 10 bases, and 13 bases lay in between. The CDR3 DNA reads TGCAGTGCCACTAAGGAAGACGAGCAGTTCTTC. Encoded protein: CSATKEDEQFF.

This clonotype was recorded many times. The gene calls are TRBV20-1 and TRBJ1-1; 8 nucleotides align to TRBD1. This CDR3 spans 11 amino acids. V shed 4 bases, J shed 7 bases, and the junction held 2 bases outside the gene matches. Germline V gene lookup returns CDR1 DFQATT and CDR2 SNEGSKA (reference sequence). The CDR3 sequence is CSATDRDEAFF. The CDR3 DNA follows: TGCAGTGCTACGGACAGGGATGAAGCTTTCTTT.

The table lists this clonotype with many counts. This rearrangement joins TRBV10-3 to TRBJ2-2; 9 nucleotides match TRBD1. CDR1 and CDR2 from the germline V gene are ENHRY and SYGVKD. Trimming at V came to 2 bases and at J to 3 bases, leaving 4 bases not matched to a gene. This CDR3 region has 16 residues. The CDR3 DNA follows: TGTGCCATCAGTGAGAAGCACAGGGGGCACACCGGGGAGCTGTTTTTT. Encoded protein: CAISEKHRGHTGELFF.

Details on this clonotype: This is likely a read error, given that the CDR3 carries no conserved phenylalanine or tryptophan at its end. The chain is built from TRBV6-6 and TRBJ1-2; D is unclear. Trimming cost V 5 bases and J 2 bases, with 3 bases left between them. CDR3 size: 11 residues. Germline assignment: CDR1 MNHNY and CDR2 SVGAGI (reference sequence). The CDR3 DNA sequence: TGTGCCAGCAGTACAAACTATGGCTACACCGGC. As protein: CASSTNYGYTG.

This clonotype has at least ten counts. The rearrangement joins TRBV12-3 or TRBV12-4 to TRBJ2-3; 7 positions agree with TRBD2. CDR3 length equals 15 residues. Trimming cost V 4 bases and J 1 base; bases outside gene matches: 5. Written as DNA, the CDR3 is TGTGCCAGCAGTTCAAGCGGGGAGGGCACAGATACGCAGTATTTT. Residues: CASSSSGEGTDTQYF.

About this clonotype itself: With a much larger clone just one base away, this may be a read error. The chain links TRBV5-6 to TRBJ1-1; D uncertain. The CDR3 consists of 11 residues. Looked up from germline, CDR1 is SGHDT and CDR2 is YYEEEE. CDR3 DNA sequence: TGTGACAGCAGCTTGGATGATGAAGCTTTCTTT. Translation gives CDSSLDDEAFF. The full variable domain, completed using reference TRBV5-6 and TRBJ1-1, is DAGVTQSPTHLIKTRGQQVTLRCSPKSGHDTVSWYQQALGQGPQFIFQYYEEEERQRGNFPDRFSGHQFPNYSSELNVNALLLGDSALYLCDSSLDDEAFFGQGTRLTVV.

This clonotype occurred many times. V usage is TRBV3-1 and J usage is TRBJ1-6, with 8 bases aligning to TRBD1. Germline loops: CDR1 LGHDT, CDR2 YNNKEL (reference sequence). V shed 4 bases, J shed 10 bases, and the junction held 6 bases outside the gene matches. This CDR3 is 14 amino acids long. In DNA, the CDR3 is TGTGCCAGCAGCCGGACTGACAGGGGATCACCCCTCCACTTT. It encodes CASSRTDRGSPLHF.

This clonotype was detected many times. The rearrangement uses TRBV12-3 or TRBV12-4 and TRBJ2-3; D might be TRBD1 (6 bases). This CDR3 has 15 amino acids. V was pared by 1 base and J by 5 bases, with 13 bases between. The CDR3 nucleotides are TGTGCCAGCAGTTTAGGGACAGCGGTGAGAGATACGCAGTATTTT. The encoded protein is CASSLGTAVRDTQYF.

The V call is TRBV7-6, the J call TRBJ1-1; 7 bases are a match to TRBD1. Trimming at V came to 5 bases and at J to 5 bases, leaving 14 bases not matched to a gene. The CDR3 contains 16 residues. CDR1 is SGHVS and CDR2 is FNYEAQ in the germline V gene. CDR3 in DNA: TGTGCCAGCAGCCCAGAAGGGGGCGGCGTAGGAACTGAAGCTTTCTTT. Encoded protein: CASSPEGGGVGTEAFF. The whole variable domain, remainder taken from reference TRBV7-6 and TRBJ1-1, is GAGVSQSPRYKVTKRGQDVALRCDPISGHVSLYWYRQALGQGPEFLTYFNYEAQQDKSGLPNDRFSAERPEGSISTLTIQRTEQRDSAMYRCASSPEGGGVGTEAFFGQGTRLTVV.